Shown below are 29 T cell receptor beta chains from a single sample sequenced in a study of T cell repertoires in cytomegalovirus infection. Their antigens are not known. Each CDR3 protein is one row after TCRdb ran MiXCR on the reads. The sample carries around 360,000 distinct CDR3 sequences, nearly 35% recorded once. The sequencing used cultured PBMCs, collected from culture after CMV antigen stimulation. These TCRs come from a human donor in good health (CMV status not recorded). Some clones in this sample may be carry-over from other donors' samples.

This clonotype appeared a single time. The chain has TRBV6-5 and TRBJ2-3, with D possibly TRBD2 on 5 matching bases. V was pared by 2 bases and J by 0 bases, with 12 bases between. CDR1 and CDR2 (germline): MNHEY, SVGAGI. The CDR3 is made up of 16 amino acids. DNA for the CDR3: TGTGCCAGCAGTTACGGTCCGGGAAGTAGCACAGATACGCAGTATTTT. Amino acids: CASSYGPGSSTDTQYF.

This clonotype was seen more than once but under ten times. This rearrangement joins TRBV7-8 to TRBJ2-2; 10 bases are shared with TRBD2. Trimming at V came to 5 bases and at J to 7 bases, leaving 7 bases not matched to a gene. The CDR3 has 15 amino acids. Germline CDR1 and CDR2: SGHVS and FQNEAQ. The CDR3 here is CASSPASGRGGELFF. CDR3 DNA: TGTGCCAGCAGCCCTGCTAGCGGGAGAGGCGGGGAGCTGTTTTTT.

The rearrangement links TRBV5-1 to TRBJ2-1; D remains unclear. The V and J ends lost 6 bases and 5 bases respectively, with 9 bases between them. CDR3 size: 12 residues. CDR1 and CDR2 (germline): SGHRS, YFSETQ. The CDR3 region is CASNDQHNEQFF. CDR3 sequence (DNA): TGCGCCAGCAACGATCAACACAATGAGCAGTTCTTC.

This clonotype was detected a few times. The chain recombines TRBV24-1 with TRBJ2-5; 9 bases match TRBD1. This CDR3 region has 15 residues. CDR1 KGHDR and CDR2 SFDVKD come from the germline V gene. After removal of 5 bases from V and 5 bases from J, the junction contained 8 bases not matched to a gene. The CDR3 region is CATSGGTGRTETQYF. The CDR3 coding sequence is TGTGCCACCAGTGGGGGGACAGGGAGAACGGAGACCCAGTACTTC.

V usage is TRBV29-1 and J usage is TRBJ1-1; D unclear. Germline CDR1 is SQVTM and CDR2 is ANQGSEA. This CDR3 is built from 10 residues. Trimming cost V 7 bases and J 1 base, with 4 bases left between them. The CDR3 region is CSGANTEAFF. The DNA of the CDR3 is TGCAGCGGGGCGAACACTGAAGCTTTCTTT.

This chain joins TRBV10-3 and TRBJ2-2; 11 nucleotides match TRBD2. Germline V lookup: CDR1 ENHRY, CDR2 SYGVKD. This CDR3 is 19 amino acids long. J lost 2 bases, V lost 3 bases, and 11 bases had no gene match. DNA for the CDR3: TGTGCCATCAGTGACCCGACCGGGACTAGCGGAATAAACACCGGGGAGCTGTTTTTT. Protein: CAISDPTGTSGINTGELFF.

The chain carries TRBV29-1 and TRBJ2-7; 13 nucleotides line up with TRBD2. The CDR3 extends over 15 amino acids. With 6 bases clipped from V and 5 bases from J, the junction kept 10 bases outside the gene matches. The germline V gene encodes CDR1 SQVTM and CDR2 ANQGSEA. CDR3 in DNA: TGCAGCGTAGAGATACTAGCGGGAGGGCTAGACGAGCAGTACTTC. Translating gives CSVEILAGGLDEQYF.

The chain links TRBV5-4 to TRBJ2-3; 8 positions match TRBD2. Germline CDR1 SGHNT, CDR2 YYREEE (reference sequence). Trimming removed 3 bases from V and 3 bases from J; junction bases left unmatched: 12. This CDR3 has 17 residues. The CDR3 sequence is CASSSPPGGRLTDTQYF. The DNA for the CDR3 is TGTGCCAGCAGCTCACCTCCGGGCGGGAGGCTAACAGATACGCAGTATTTT.

The chain joins TRBV6-2 or TRBV6-3 to TRBJ2-7; D is ambiguous. Deletions cut 5 bases from V and 3 bases from J, with 5 bases between. In germline, CDR1 is MNHEY, CDR2 SVGEGT. This CDR3 has 11 residues. CDR3 sequence (DNA): TGTGCCAGCAGTAACGGCTACGAGCAGTACTTC. It encodes CASSNGYEQYF.

The chain is built from TRBV5-4 and TRBJ2-1; D possibly corresponds to TRBD2 (6 bases). Looked up from germline, CDR1 is SGHNT and CDR2 is YYREEE (reference sequence). The V gene lost 5 bases and the J gene lost 0 bases, with 18 bases spanning the gap. The CDR3 is 17 residues long. The CDR3 reads CASRRDPRKSSYNEQFF. The CDR3, as DNA: TGTGCCAGCAGGCGGGACCCACGGAAGAGCTCCTACAATGAGCAGTTCTTC.

The chain has TRBV19 and TRBJ2-3; 8 bases map to TRBD1. V was pared by 3 bases and J by 1 base, with 3 bases of the junction left unmatched. CDR1 and CDR2 from the germline V gene are LNHDA and SQIVND (reference sequence). The CDR3 contains 15 residues. Written as DNA, the CDR3 is TGTGCCAGTAGTATCCCAGGGGGCCGCACAGATACGCAGTATTTT. Protein sequence: CASSIPGGRTDTQYF.

The genes are TRBV10-2 and TRBJ2-5; the D is unclear. The V end was cut by 0 bases, the J end by 2 bases, with 7 bases between. CDR1 and CDR2 (germline): WSHSY, SAAADI. The CDR3 sequence is 14 residues long. The CDR3 is CASSESTNQETQYF. The CDR3 DNA sequence: TGCGCCAGCAGTGAGTCGACGAATCAAGAGACCCAGTACTTC.

The genes are TRBV2 and TRBJ1-1; possible D gene TRBD1, 5 bases. The CDR3 consists of 15 residues. The V end was cut by 4 bases, the J end by 2 bases, with 14 bases between. Germline CDR1 SNHLY, CDR2 FYNNEI. As DNA, the CDR3 is TGTGCCAGCAGTGCCTCACGACAGACCAACACTGAAGCTTTCTTT. This sequence encodes CASSASRQTNTEAFF.

The chain couples TRBV7-2 to TRBJ2-3; D is ambiguous. There are 13 residues in the CDR3. CDR1 is SGHTA, CDR2 FQGNSA, per germline. The V gene lost 5 bases and the J gene lost 2 bases, with 8 bases spanning the gap. CDR3 DNA: TGTGCCAGCAGCCGCTCGGTCACAGATACGCAGTATTTT. Its protein is CASSRSVTDTQYF.

This clonotype was seen a handful of times. This chain connects TRBV2 to TRBJ2-1; D is undetermined. The CDR3 has 12 amino acids. V was pared by 2 bases and J by 8 bases, with 7 bases between. Germline values: CDR1 SNHLY, CDR2 FYNNEI. CDR3 nucleotides: TGTGCCAGCAGTGAATGGACCGATGAGCAGTTCTTC. Translating it yields CASSEWTDEQFF.

The chain joins TRBV4-1 to TRBJ1-1; D unresolved. Trimming shortened V by 1 base and J by 5 bases, and 20 bases separated the two germline ends. The CDR3 length is 17 residues. Germline V lookup: CDR1 MGHRA, CDR2 YSYEKL. The CDR3 reads CASSQVLASGIRTEAFF. DNA of the CDR3: TGCGCCAGCAGCCAAGTCCTAGCTTCGGGAATCAGGACTGAAGCTTTCTTT.

This clonotype came up a few times. This sequence joins TRBV7-2 and TRBJ2-1; a weak D match, TRBD2 (7 bases). The CDR3 contains 15 residues. Trimming took off 4 bases at V and 6 bases at J, with 16 bases between the two ends. The germline V gene has CDR1 SGHTA and CDR2 FQGNSA. In nucleotides, the CDR3 is TGTGCCAGCAGCTGGGGAGGGGGGAGGGGCAATGAGCAGTTCTTC. Translation gives CASSWGGGRGNEQFF.

The chain employs TRBV6-2 or TRBV6-3 and TRBJ2-3; TRBD2 matches at 11 bases. CDR1 and CDR2 from the germline V gene are MNHEY and SVGEGT. The trim removed 0 bases at V and 3 bases at J, leaving 5 bases unmatched. The CDR3 length is 17 residues. CDR3 bases: TGTGCCAGCAGTTACTCCGACTTAGCGGGAGGGACAGATACGCAGTATTTT. Translating gives CASSYSDLAGGTDTQYF.

This clonotype appeared a few times. This chain connects TRBV7-9 to TRBJ2-3, with 7 bases that match TRBD2. CDR3 size: 17 residues. Trimming cost V 2 bases and J 3 bases; bases outside gene matches: 11. Germline CDR1 reads SEHNR; CDR2 reads FQNEAQ (reference sequence). The CDR3, as DNA: TGTGCCAGCAGCTTAAGAGGCGGGGAACTAGCGACAGATACGCAGTATTTT. Translated, it gives CASSLRGGELATDTQYF.

V and J are TRBV5-1 and TRBJ2-1; tentatively, D is TRBD1 (6 bases). This CDR3 is 18 amino acids long. Trimming removed 1 base at V and 0 bases at J, with 17 bases between. In germline, CDR1 is SGHRS, CDR2 YFSETQ. CDR3 amino acids: CASSLRGNRESSYNEQFF. CDR3 nucleotide sequence: TGCGCCAGCAGCTTGAGAGGAAACAGGGAAAGCTCCTACAATGAGCAGTTCTTC.

The V and J genes are TRBV7-2 and TRBJ2-1; D might be TRBD2 (5 bases). Trimming cost V 1 base and J 6 bases, with 13 bases left between them. The germline gives CDR1 SGHTA, CDR2 FQGNSA. CDR3 length equals 15 residues. CDR3: CASSLGSTSFNEQFF. The CDR3 nucleotides are TGTGCCAGCAGCTTAGGGTCTACTAGTTTCAATGAGCAGTTCTTC.

The chain uses TRBV4-1 and TRBJ2-7; D is undetermined. The CDR3 spans 14 residues. Trimming left V 0 bases short and J 2 bases short, with 8 bases between. Germline V lookup: CDR1 MGHRA, CDR2 YSYEKL. CDR3 DNA: TGCGCCAGCAGCCAAGAGACGGGCCCCTACGAGCAGTACTTC. It is translated as CASSQETGPYEQYF.

This clonotype was picked up a small number of times. The V call is TRBV14, the J call TRBJ2-1; 9 positions agree with TRBD1. V dropped 2 bases and J dropped 7; count of bases not matched to a gene: 6. CDR1 is SGHDN and CDR2 is FVKESK in the germline V gene. There are 15 residues in the CDR3. Here the CDR3 reads CASSQTGTGRNEQFF. DNA for the CDR3: TGTGCCAGCAGCCAAACCGGGACAGGGAGGAATGAGCAGTTCTTC.

This CDR3 is CASRIHDGLTNTEAFF. The CDR3 nucleotides are TGTGCCAGTAGAATTCACGACGGGTTGACGAACACTGAAGCTTTCTTT. The chain carries TRBV19 and TRBJ1-1; D not resolved. The CDR3 has 16 amino acids. V was pared by 6 bases and J by 1 base, with 18 bases between. CDR1 is LNHDA and CDR2 is SQIVND in the germline V gene (reference sequence).

Many counts were recorded for this clonotype. V and J are TRBV10-2 and TRBJ1-1; perhaps TRBD1 as D (5 bases). CDR1 and CDR2 from the germline V gene are WSHSY and SAAADI. The CDR3 extends over 12 amino acids. V gave up 5 bases and J gave up 4 bases, with 8 bases separating them. CDR3 residues: CASSPTVTEAFF. CDR3 nucleotides: TGCGCCAGCAGTCCGACAGTCACTGAAGCTTTCTTT.

This clonotype was found many times. The chain is built from TRBV11-1 and TRBJ2-3, with 9 bases lining up with TRBD1. The CDR3 loop spans 15 amino acids. Germline V gene sequence: CDR1 SGHAT, CDR2 FQDESV (reference sequence). V was pared by 7 bases and J by 0 bases, with 5 bases of the junction left unmatched. The CDR3 here is CASNDRGESTDTQYF. For the CDR3, the DNA is TGTGCCAGCAACGACAGGGGGGAAAGCACAGATACGCAGTATTTT.

The chain uses TRBV25-1 and TRBJ2-2; D call uncertain. Germline CDR1 and CDR2: MGHDK and SYGVNS. The V gene lost 2 bases and the J gene lost 3 bases, with 10 bases spanning the gap. The CDR3 length is 15 residues. The CDR3 bases are TGTGCCAGCAGTGAAGTAGGGCCGGACACCGGGGAGCTGTTTTTT. It codes for CASSEVGPDTGELFF.

This clonotype has only a few counts. The chain links TRBV15 to TRBJ2-5; unclear D gene. The CDR3 consists of 12 residues. With 1 base removed from V and 5 bases from J, the gap between germline ends came to 5 bases. CDR1 is LNHNV and CDR2 is YYDKDF in the germline V gene (reference sequence). The CDR3 region is CATSRGWETQYF. CDR3 nucleotide sequence: TGTGCCACCAGCAGAGGATGGGAGACCCAGTACTTC.

This clonotype was picked up a small number of times. V usage is TRBV7-9 and J usage is TRBJ1-5; TRBD1 aligns across 10 bases. CDR1 and CDR2 (germline): SEHNR, FQNEAQ (reference sequence). This CDR3 contains 14 residues. V shed 5 bases, J shed 7 bases, and the junction held 5 bases outside the gene matches. Here the CDR3 DNA reads TGTGCCAGCAGCCCGGGACAGGGGTGGCAGCCCCAGCATTTT. Translation gives CASSPGQGWQPQHF. Looking up the rest from reference TRBV7-9 and TRBJ1-5 gives the full variable domain: DTGVSQNPRHKITKRGQNVTFRCDPISEHNRLYWYRQTLGQGPEFLTYFQNEAQLEKSRLLSDRFSAERPKGSFSTLEIQRTEQGDSAMYLCASSPGQGWQPQHFGDGTRLSIL.